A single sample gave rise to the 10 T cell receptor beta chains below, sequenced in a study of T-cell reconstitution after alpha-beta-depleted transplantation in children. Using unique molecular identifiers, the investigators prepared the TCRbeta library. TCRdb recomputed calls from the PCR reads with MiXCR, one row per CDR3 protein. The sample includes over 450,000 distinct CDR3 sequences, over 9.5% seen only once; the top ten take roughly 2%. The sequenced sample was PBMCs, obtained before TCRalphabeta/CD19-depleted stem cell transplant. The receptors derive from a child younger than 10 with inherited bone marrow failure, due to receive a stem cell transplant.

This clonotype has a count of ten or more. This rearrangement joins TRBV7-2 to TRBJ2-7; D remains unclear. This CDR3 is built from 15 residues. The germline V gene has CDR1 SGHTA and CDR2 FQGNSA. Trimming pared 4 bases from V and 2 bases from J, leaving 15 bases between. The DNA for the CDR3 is TGTGCCAGCAGCTCACTCCGGGCCAAGGCCTACGAGCAGTACTTC. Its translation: CASSSLRAKAYEQYF.

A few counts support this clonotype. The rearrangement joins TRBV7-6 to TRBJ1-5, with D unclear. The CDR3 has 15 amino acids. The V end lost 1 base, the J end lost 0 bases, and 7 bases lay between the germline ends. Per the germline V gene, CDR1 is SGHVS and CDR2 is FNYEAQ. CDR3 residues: CASSLDPASNQPQHF. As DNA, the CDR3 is TGTGCCAGCAGCTTAGATCCGGCTAGCAATCAGCCCCAGCATTTT.

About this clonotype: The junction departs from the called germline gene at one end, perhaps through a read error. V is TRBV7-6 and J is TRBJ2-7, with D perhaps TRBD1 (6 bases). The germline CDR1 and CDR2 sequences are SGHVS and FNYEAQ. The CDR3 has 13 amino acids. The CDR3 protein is CVSSLAETGEQYF. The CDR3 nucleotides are TGTGTCAGCAGCTTAGCTGAGACAGGCGAGCAGTACTTC.

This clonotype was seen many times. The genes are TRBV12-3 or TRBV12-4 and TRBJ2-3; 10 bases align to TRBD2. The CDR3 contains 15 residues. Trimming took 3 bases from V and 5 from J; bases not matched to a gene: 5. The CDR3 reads CASSFGAGGLDTQYF. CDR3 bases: TGTGCCAGCAGTTTTGGAGCGGGAGGGCTAGATACGCAGTATTTT.

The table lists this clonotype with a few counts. This CDR3 is CASSTGLASTGELFF. The CDR3 coding sequence is TGTGCCAGCAGTACGGGACTAGCGAGCACCGGGGAGCTGTTTTTT. The chain has TRBV7-9 and TRBJ2-2; TRBD2 aligns across 10 bases. This CDR3 contains 15 residues. Per the germline V gene, CDR1 is SEHNR and CDR2 is FQNEAQ (reference sequence). V lost 6 bases to trimming and J lost 4 bases; unmatched junction nucleotides: 5.

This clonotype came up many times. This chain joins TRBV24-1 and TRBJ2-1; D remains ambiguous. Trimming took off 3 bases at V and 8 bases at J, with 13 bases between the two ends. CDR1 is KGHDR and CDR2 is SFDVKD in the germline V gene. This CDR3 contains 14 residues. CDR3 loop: CATSDENNVDEQFF. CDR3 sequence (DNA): TGTGCCACCAGTGATGAGAACAACGTAGATGAGCAGTTCTTC.

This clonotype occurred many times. The CDR3 reads CAISAESGTGSYEQYF. The CDR3 nucleotides read TGTGCCATCAGTGCGGAATCCGGGACAGGCTCCTACGAGCAGTACTTC. The chain employs TRBV10-3 and TRBJ2-7, with 8 bases fitting TRBD1. The V gene's germline CDR1 is ENHRY and CDR2 SYGVKD. The CDR3 is made up of 16 amino acids. V lost 4 bases to trimming and J lost 0 bases; unmatched junction nucleotides: 8.

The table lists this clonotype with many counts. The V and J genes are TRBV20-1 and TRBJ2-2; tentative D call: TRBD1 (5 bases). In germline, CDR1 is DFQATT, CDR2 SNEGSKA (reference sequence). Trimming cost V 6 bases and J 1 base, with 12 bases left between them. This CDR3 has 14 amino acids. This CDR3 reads CSARNTGNTGELFF. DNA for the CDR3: TGCAGTGCGAGAAATACAGGGAACACCGGGGAGCTGTTTTTT.

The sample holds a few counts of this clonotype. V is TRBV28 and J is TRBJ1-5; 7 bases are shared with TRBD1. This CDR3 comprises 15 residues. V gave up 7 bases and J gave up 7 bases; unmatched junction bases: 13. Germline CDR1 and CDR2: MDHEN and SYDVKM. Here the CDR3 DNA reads TGTGCCAGCACGGACAGGCGGATTATTATGCAGCCCCAGCATTTT. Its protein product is CASTDRRIIMQPQHF.

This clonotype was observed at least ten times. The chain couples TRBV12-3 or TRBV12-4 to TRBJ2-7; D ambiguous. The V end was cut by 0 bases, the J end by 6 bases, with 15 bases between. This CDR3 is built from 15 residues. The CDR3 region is CASSLAGTRRGEQYF. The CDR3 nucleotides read TGTGCCAGCAGTTTAGCGGGAACCCGCCGCGGCGAGCAGTACTTC.